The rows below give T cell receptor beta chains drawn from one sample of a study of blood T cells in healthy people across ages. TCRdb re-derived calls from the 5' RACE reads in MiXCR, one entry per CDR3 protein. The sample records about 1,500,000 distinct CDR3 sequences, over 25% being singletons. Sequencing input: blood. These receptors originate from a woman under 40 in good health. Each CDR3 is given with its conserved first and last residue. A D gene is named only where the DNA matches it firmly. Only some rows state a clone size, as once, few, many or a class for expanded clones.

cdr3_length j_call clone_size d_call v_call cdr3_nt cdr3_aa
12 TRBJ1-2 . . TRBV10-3 TGTGCCATCAGGCCTACTGAGCACGGCTACACCTTC CAIRPTEHGYTF
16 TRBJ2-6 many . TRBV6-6 TGTGCCAGCGGCCCGGGGCGCGTTGCTGGGGCCAACGTCCTGACTTTC CASGPGRVAGANVLTF
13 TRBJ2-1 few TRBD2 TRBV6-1 TGTGCCAGCATCCAAACTCCGGGACTAGTCAAGTTCTTC CASIQTPGLVKFF
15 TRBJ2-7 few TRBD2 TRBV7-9 TGTGCCAGCAGCTTAGGGAGCGGGGACCGATACGAGCAGTACTTC CASSLGSGDRYEQYF
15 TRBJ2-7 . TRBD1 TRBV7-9 TGTGCCAGCAGCAACCCGGGACAGGGGACTTACGAGCAGTACTTC CASSNPGQGTYEQYF
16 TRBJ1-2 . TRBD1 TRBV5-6 TGTGCCAGCAGCTGGACAGGGTCTACTTCTAACTATGACTACACCTTC CASSWTGSTSNYDYTF
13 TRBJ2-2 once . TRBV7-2 TGTGCCAGCAGCTTAGGACCCCGCAGGGAGCTGTTTTTT CASSLGPRRELFF
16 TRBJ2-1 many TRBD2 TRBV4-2 TGTGCCAGCAGCCAAGTCAGCGGGGGGGTCCGCAATGAGCAGTTCTTC CASSQVSGGVRNEQFF
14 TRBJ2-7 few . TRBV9 TGTGCCAGCAGCTGGAGGGGGGGGGCGAGTCGGAGGTACTTC CASSWRGGASRRYF
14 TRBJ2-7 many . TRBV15 TGTGCCACCAGCAGAGATCTGGGAGAGGGCGAGCAGTACTTC CATSRDLGEGEQYF
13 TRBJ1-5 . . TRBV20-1 TGCAGTGCTAGAGATGGGACGGACCAGCCCCAGCATTTT CSARDGTDQPQHF